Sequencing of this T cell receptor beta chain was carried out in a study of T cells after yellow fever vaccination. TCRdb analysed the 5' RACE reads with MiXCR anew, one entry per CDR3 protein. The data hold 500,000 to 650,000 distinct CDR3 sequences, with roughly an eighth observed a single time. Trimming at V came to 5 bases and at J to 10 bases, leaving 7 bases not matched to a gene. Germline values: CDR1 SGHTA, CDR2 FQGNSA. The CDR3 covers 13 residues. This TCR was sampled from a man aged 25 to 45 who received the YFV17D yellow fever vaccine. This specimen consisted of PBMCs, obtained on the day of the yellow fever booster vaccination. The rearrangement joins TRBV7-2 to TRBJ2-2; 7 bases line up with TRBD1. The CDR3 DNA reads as TGTGCCAGCAGCGCCCACCAGGGGGAGGAGCTGTTTTTT. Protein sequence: CASSAHQGEELFF.